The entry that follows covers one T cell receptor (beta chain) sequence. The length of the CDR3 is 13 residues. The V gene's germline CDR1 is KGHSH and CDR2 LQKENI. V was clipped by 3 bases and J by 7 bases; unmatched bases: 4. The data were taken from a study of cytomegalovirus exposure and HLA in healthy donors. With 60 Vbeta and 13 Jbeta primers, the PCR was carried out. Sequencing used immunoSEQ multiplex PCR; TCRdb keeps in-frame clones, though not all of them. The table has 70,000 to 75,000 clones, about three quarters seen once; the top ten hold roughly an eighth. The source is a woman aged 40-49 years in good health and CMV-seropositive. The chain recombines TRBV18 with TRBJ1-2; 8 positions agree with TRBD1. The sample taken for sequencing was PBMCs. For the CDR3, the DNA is TGTGCCAGCTCACCGACAGGGGATGGTGGCTACACCTTC. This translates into CASSPTGDGGYTF.